The T cell receptor (beta chain) described here comes from a study of cytomegalovirus exposure and HLA in healthy donors. Sequencing was performed with immunoSEQ multiplex PCR; in TCRdb, only in-frame clones are kept and a portion is missing. Of fewer than 120,000 clones in the sample, over 85% were seen once. Study-wide results and caveats: Associated with cytomegalovirus, according to the listing, were 150 to 200 TCR beta chains.

Note on this clone: The antigen is unknown.

Germline CDR1 reads LNHNV; CDR2 reads YYDKDF (reference sequence). J gave up 2 bases and V 3 bases, and 5 bases lay outside the gene matches. This CDR3 is 15 amino acids long. This sequence joins TRBV15 and TRBJ2-7; TRBD1 matches 9 bases. The sequenced sample consisted of PBMCs. The TCR originated in a woman between 18 and 29 years old in good health and CMV-seronegative. The CDR3: CATSSPGTGTYEQYF. Here the CDR3 DNA reads TGTGCCACCAGCAGTCCCGGGACAGGGACCTACGAGCAGTACTTC.